This T cell receptor (beta chain) was recorded in a study of CD8 T cells in ankylosing spondylitis. From the 5' RACE reads, TCRdb called clonotypes with MiXCR, one entry per CDR3 protein. Here the sample spans about 39,000 distinct CDR3 sequences, around a tenth being singletons. From germline, CDR1 is SGDLS and CDR2 YYNGEE. This CDR3 contains 16 residues. J was trimmed by 4 bases and V by 0 bases; bases with no gene match: 5. This clonotype was seen repeatedly, ten times or more. The chain is built from TRBV9 and TRBJ2-2, with 8 bases fitting TRBD2. The sample consisted of blood, either unsorted or a sorted T cell fraction (not recorded which). The sequence was collected from a male donor with ankylosing spondylitis or in good health (not recorded which). CDR3 in DNA: TGTGCCAGCAGCGTAGGAGGAGCGGGAGTCACCGGGGAGCTGTTTTTT. Residues: CASSVGGAGVTGELFF.